The subject of this entry is one T cell receptor (beta chain). Assay used: immunoSEQ multiplex PCR; TCRdb lists only in-frame clones, some missing. The data show around 140,000 clones, approximately 86% seen once. CDR1 SGHDN and CDR2 FVKESK come from the germline V gene. V was cut by 4 bases and J by 1 base, with 22 bases left in between. This CDR3 contains 18 residues. The data belong to a study of blood T cell repertoires in COVID-19. The V and J genes are TRBV14 and TRBJ2-5, with D perhaps matching TRBD2 (6 bases). Sequencing was carried out using peripheral blood. The receptor comes from a woman between 55 and 75 years old with acute or convalescent COVID-19. CDR3 region: CASSPWDLTVLGQETQYF. The CDR3, as DNA: TGTGCCAGCAGCCCTTGGGACTTGACGGTCTTGGGCCAAGAGACCCAGTACTTC.